The 6 T cell receptor beta chains below come from one sample, sequenced in a study of OX40 agonist ivuxolimab in advanced cancers. The protocol was immunoSEQ multiplex PCR, while the TCRdb copy is restricted to in-frame clones and leaves out a portion. The sample contains 80,000 to 100,000 clones, around nine tenths of which appear only once. Sequenced material: CD4+ or CD8+ T cells sorted from blood, taken in a trial of the OX40 agonist ivuxolimab. The receptors were sampled from an adult with an advanced solid tumor such as melanoma, head and neck, liver or kidney cancer.

The chain links TRBV7-9 to TRBJ2-7, with 12 bases identical to TRBD1. V trimming: 10 bases; J trimming: 4 bases; junction bases outside the gene matches: 14. Germline-derived CDR1 and CDR2 are SEHNR and FQNEAQ (reference sequence). The CDR3 runs 16 residues. In DNA, the CDR3 is TGTGCCACAGGGACAGGGGGCGCATCGGGGGATTACGAGCAGTACTTC. Its protein is CATGTGGASGDYEQYF.

This rearrangement joins TRBV28 to TRBJ1-1, with D unresolved. There are 12 residues in the CDR3. Trimming took 2 bases from V and 6 from J, leaving 7 bases between them. CDR1 is MDHEN and CDR2 is SYDVKM in the germline V gene. CDR3 DNA: TGTGCCAGCAGTTTAATGGGTGCTGAAGCTTTCTTT. Its translation is CASSLMGAEAFF.

The genes are TRBV5-1 and TRBJ2-5, with D unresolved. Germline V gene data show CDR1 as SGHRS and CDR2 as YFSETQ. The CDR3 extends over 14 amino acids. Trimming stripped 0 bases from V and 3 bases from J, with 9 bases between. In DNA form, the CDR3 reads TGCGCCAGCAGCTTGGCGTGGGGTAAAGAGACCCAGTACTTC. Protein sequence: CASSLAWGKETQYF.

This chain's CDR3 is CASSGTGYSSTDTQYF. The CDR3 nucleotides are TGTGCCAGCAGCGGTACAGGTTACTCTAGCACAGATACGCAGTATTTT. The chain joins TRBV9 to TRBJ2-3; D perhaps matches TRBD1 (5 bases). Per germline, CDR1 SGDLS and CDR2 YYNGEE. V gave up 3 bases and J gave up 0 bases, with 14 bases separating them. The CDR3 loop spans 16 amino acids.

The V and J genes are TRBV11-2 and TRBJ1-6; D unresolved. The CDR3 is 15 residues long. CDR1 and CDR2 (germline): SGHAT, FQNNGV. V was trimmed by 3 bases and J by 5 bases, leaving 11 bases between them. The CDR3 loop reads CASSLDPADNSPLHF. The CDR3 DNA is TGTGCCAGCAGCTTGGACCCAGCAGATAATTCACCCCTCCACTTT.

This clone was seen more than once but under ten times. The chain links TRBV7-3 to TRBJ2-5, with D perhaps matching TRBD1 or TRBD2 (6 bases each). This CDR3 is 16 amino acids long. Trimming stripped 5 bases from V and 4 bases from J, with 20 bases between. Germline V gives CDR1 SGHTA, CDR2 FQGTGA. CDR3 region: CASSQGPQGGRETQYF. The CDR3 nucleotides read TGTGCCAGCAGCCAGGGACCACAGGGAGGCCGAGAGACCCAGTACTTC.